What follows are 15 T cell receptor beta chains derived from one specimen sequenced in a study of blood T cell repertoires in COVID-19. Profiling relied on immunoSEQ multiplex PCR, and the TCRdb table lists in-frame clones only, not all of them. Counted here are about 110,000 clones, over 65% occurring once; the ten biggest clones make up approximately 6.2%. The sample comprised peripheral blood. The receptors here all came from an elderly man with COVID-19, enrolled during active disease.

V gene TRBV11-2 combines with J gene TRBJ1-3, with 8 bases identical to TRBD1. The CDR3 is 14 residues long. The V gene end was trimmed by 5 bases and the J gene end by 7 bases; junction bases not matched to a gene: 7. Looked up from germline, CDR1 is SGHAT and CDR2 is FQNNGV. CDR3 nucleotide sequence: TGTGCCAGCAGCGCGGACAGGGTGCGGAACACCATATATTTT. Translating gives CASSADRVRNTIYF.

V usage is TRBV5-1 and J usage is TRBJ1-1, with D possibly TRBD1 on 5 matching bases. The CDR3 covers 13 residues. Germline V gives CDR1 SGHRS, CDR2 YFSETQ. Trimming removed 4 bases at V and 0 bases at J, with 7 bases between. CDR3 amino acids: CASSKGMNTEAFF. Written as DNA, the CDR3 is TGCGCCAGCAGCAAGGGGATGAACACTGAAGCTTTCTTT.

This rearrangement joins TRBV6-6 to TRBJ2-1, with 10 bases matching TRBD2. Germline-derived CDR1 and CDR2 are MNHNY and SVGAGI (reference sequence). The CDR3 runs 15 residues. V lost 5 bases and J lost 8; bases outside the gene matches: 9. This CDR3 is CASSLPGLATDEQFF. The CDR3 coding sequence is TGTGCCAGCAGTCTTCCGGGACTAGCGACCGATGAGCAGTTCTTC.

This chain links TRBV28 with TRBJ2-7, with 8 bases that match TRBD1. Germline-derived CDR1 and CDR2 are MDHEN and SYDVKM. CDR3 length: 15 residues. Germline trimming cut 4 bases from V and 3 bases from J; bases unmatched to any gene: 8. CDR3 sequence (DNA): TGTGCCAGCAGTTCAGTCGGGACAGGTATCTACGAGCAGTACTTC. It codes for CASSSVGTGIYEQYF.

In nucleotides, the CDR3 is TGCGCCAGCAGCTTGCCTAGCGGGACGTATGAGCAGTTCTTC. This encodes CASSLPSGTYEQFF. This chain links TRBV5-1 with TRBJ2-1; 9 bases fit TRBD2. The CDR3 is made up of 14 amino acids. CDR1 is SGHRS and CDR2 is YFSETQ in the germline V gene. The V gene end was trimmed by 1 base and the J gene end by 8 bases; junction bases not matched to a gene: 4. Full variable domain (remainder filled in from reference TRBV5-1 and TRBJ2-1): KAGVTQTPRYLIKTRGQQVTLSCSPISGHRSVSWYQQTPGQGLQFLFEYFSETQRNKGNFPGRFSGRQFSNSRSEMNVSTLELGDSALYLCASSLPSGTYEQFFGPGTRLTVL.

The gene calls are TRBV3-1 (or the pseudogene TRBV3-2) and TRBJ1-2; 10 nucleotides agree with TRBD1. Germline V gene data show CDR1 as LGHDT and CDR2 as YNNKEL (reference sequence). The CDR3 has 14 residues. V shed 4 bases, J shed 2 bases, and the junction held 1 base outside the gene matches. CDR3 residues: CASSPGQGNYGYTF. The DNA for the CDR3 is TGTGCCAGCAGCCCGGGACAGGGGAACTATGGCTACACCTTC.

V gene TRBV6-5 combines with J gene TRBJ2-3, with D possibly being TRBD2 (6 bases). The ends were cut back, 3 bases at V and 7 bases at J, with 14 bases in the middle. This CDR3 is 14 amino acids long. CDR1 and CDR2 (germline): MNHEY, SVGAGI. The CDR3 spells CASSYLTGAYTQYF. The DNA for the CDR3 is TGTGCCAGCAGTTATTTAACGGGAGCATATACGCAGTATTTT.

The sample holds a few counts of this clone. The chain joins TRBV9 to TRBJ1-4, with a tentative D call TRBD1 (5 bases). Germline lookup yields CDR1 SGDLS and CDR2 YYNGEE. This CDR3 contains 17 residues. V was pared by 0 bases and J by 4 bases, with 16 bases between. DNA for the CDR3: TGTGCCAGCAGCGTAGGAGCGGGGGGACGGAATAATGAAAAACTGTTTTTT. Protein product: CASSVGAGGRNNEKLFF.

The rearrangement uses TRBV20-1 and TRBJ1-2; 8 positions agree with TRBD1. Germline V gene lookup returns CDR1 DFQATT and CDR2 SNEGSKA (reference sequence). Trimming took 6 bases from V and 7 from J; bases not matched to a gene: 4. The CDR3 loop spans 11 amino acids. The CDR3 DNA reads as TGCAGTGCCATCGACAGGGGTGGCTACACCTTC. This encodes CSAIDRGGYTF.

The V gene is TRBV7-9, the J gene TRBJ2-1; 7 bases are a match to TRBD1. Germline CDR1 is SEHNR and CDR2 is FQNEAQ (reference sequence). J lost 5 bases, V lost 0 bases, and 13 bases had no gene match. There are 18 residues in the CDR3. CDR3 region: CASSLALLSPGQNNEQFF. The CDR3 coding sequence is TGTGCCAGCAGCTTAGCCCTCTTATCCCCGGGACAGAACAATGAGCAGTTCTTC.

This chain links TRBV27 with TRBJ2-3; TRBD2 matches 7 bases. The germline gives CDR1 MNHEY, CDR2 SMNVEV (reference sequence). The CDR3 is 15 amino acids. V shed 5 bases, J shed 1 base, and the junction held 6 bases outside the gene matches. The CDR3: CASSPAAGRTDTQYF. DNA for the CDR3: TGTGCCAGCAGTCCCGCAGCGGGACGCACAGATACGCAGTATTTT.

This clone appeared a few times. V usage is TRBV5-1 and J usage is TRBJ1-2, with 10 bases lining up with TRBD1. V dropped 2 bases and J dropped 2; count of bases not matched to a gene: 3. The CDR3 covers 15 residues. The germline CDR1 and CDR2 sequences are SGHRS and YFSETQ. The CDR3: CASSLQGQGNYGYTF. The CDR3 DNA reads as TGCGCCAGCAGCTTACAGGGACAGGGGAACTATGGCTACACCTTC.

The gene calls are TRBV7-3 and TRBJ2-1; 7 bases align to TRBD2. The CDR3 consists of 15 residues. After removal of 1 base from V and 7 bases from J, the junction contained 7 bases not matched to a gene. Germline CDR1 reads SGHTA; CDR2 reads FQGTGA. The CDR3 sequence: CASSLILAGLNEQFF. The CDR3 bases are TGTGCCAGCAGCTTAATATTAGCGGGTCTGAATGAGCAGTTCTTC.

V usage is TRBV6-5 and J usage is TRBJ1-4, with no clear D. The germline V gene has CDR1 MNHEY and CDR2 SVGAGI. Trimming left V 6 bases short and J 4 bases short, with 12 bases between. The CDR3 loop spans 14 amino acids. The CDR3 coding sequence is TGTGCCAGCAGCTTAAGGGAGGTTAATGAAAAACTGTTTTTT. It is translated as CASSLREVNEKLFF.

The chain combines TRBV7-8 with TRBJ2-1, with D possibly being TRBD2 (6 bases). CDR1 SGHVS and CDR2 FQNEAQ come from the germline V gene. The CDR3 runs to 15 residues. The V gene lost 5 bases and the J gene lost 1 base, with 12 bases spanning the gap. The CDR3 spells CASSPQEGSYNEQFF. The CDR3 DNA follows: TGTGCCAGCAGCCCCCAGGAGGGGTCCTACAATGAGCAGTTCTTC.